This T cell receptor beta chain was sequenced in a study of T-cell memory formation after mild COVID-19. Findings of the study overall: There were some responding clones in pre-infection memory, which suggested that cross-reactive memory had joined.

Comment on this clonotype: Its matching antigen is unknown.

TCR alpha and TCR beta cDNA libraries carrying sample barcodes and UMIs were produced by 5'RACE using constant-segment primers. TCRdb used MiXCR to reprocess the 5' RACE reads, holding one entry per CDR3 protein. The table has about 430,000 distinct CDR3 sequences, roughly 24% seen once. CDR3 length: 13 amino acids. Trimming removed 6 bases from V and 1 base from J; junction bases left unmatched: 2. Germline CDR1 and CDR2: SGHRS and YFSETQ. Sequencing was performed on PBMCs or a T cell subset sorted from them (not recorded which). The chain uses TRBV5-1 and TRBJ2-3, with TRBD2 identical over 7 bases. The origin of this receptor is an adult woman who had mild COVID-19 (a few samples of this study predate the infection). Cell type and time point are not known. CDR3 nucleotides: TGCGCCAGCAATGCGGGGGGCACAGATACGCAGTATTTT. Translation gives CASNAGGTDTQYF.